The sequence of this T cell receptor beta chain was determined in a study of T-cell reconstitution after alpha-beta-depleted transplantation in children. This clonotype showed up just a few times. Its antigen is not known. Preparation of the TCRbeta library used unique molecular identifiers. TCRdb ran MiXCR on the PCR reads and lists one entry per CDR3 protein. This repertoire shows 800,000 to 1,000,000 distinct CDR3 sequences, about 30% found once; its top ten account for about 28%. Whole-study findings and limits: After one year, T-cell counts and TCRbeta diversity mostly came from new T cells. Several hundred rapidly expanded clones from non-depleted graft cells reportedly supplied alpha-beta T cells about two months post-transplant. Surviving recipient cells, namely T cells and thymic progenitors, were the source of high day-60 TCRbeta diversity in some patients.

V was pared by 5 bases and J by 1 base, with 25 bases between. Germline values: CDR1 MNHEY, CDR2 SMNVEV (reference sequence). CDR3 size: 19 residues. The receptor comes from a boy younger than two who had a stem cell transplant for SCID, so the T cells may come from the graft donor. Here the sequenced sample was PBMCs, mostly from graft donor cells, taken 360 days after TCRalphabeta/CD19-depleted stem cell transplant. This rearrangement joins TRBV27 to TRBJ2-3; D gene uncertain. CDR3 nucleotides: TGTGCCAGCAGTCCCATACGCGCGCGGACCGACTTACGCACAGATACGCAGTATTTT. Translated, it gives CASSPIRARTDLRTDTQYF.